The next 27 T cell receptor beta chains were all read from a single sample in a study of shared T cell receptors in the human thymus. The assay was immunoSEQ multiplex PCR, and TCRdb's table has in-frame clones only and misses some. The data show some 660,000 clones, around 87% seen once. These same data were also listed under a study on human thymus T cells.

The specimen was thymocytes. Source of these receptors: a boy younger than two with a congenital heart defect.

The chain joins TRBV28 to TRBJ2-7; weak D call: TRBD1 (6 bases). Germline V gene sequence: CDR1 MDHEN, CDR2 SYDVKM. The V gene lost 7 bases and the J gene lost 4 bases, with 17 bases spanning the gap. The CDR3 contains 14 residues. The CDR3: CASTGRGVSYEQYF. CDR3 bases: TGTGCCAGCACCGGCAGGGGTGTTTCGTACGAGCAGTACTTC.

The chain recombines TRBV19 with TRBJ2-7, with 8 bases matching TRBD1. The germline gives CDR1 LNHDA, CDR2 SQIVND (reference sequence). This CDR3 has 16 residues. V was clipped by 5 bases and J by 1 base; unmatched bases: 10. CDR3 bases: TGTGCCAGTAGTTCCTCGGACAGGGCACCTTCCTACGAGCAGTACTTC. Protein sequence: CASSSSDRAPSYEQYF.

The J gene is TRBJ1-5, the V gene TRBV5-6; 10 nucleotides match TRBD1. CDR1 is SGHDT and CDR2 is YYEEEE in the germline V gene. Losses at the gene ends were 0 bases for V and 3 bases for J; bases not matched to a gene: 6. CDR3 length: 17 amino acids. The CDR3 spells CASSLGRGQGFNQPQHF. The DNA for the CDR3 is TGTGCCAGCAGCTTGGGGAGGGGACAGGGGTTCAATCAGCCCCAGCATTTT.

The chain couples TRBV4-3 to TRBJ2-4, with 12 bases fitting TRBD2. CDR3 size: 19 residues. J gave up 2 bases and V 1 base, and 9 bases lay outside the gene matches. Looked up from germline, CDR1 is LGHNA and CDR2 is YSLEER. CDR3 sequence reads: CASSQVLASGGASKNIQYF. CDR3 coding DNA: TGCGCCAGCAGCCAAGTACTGGCTAGCGGGGGGGCCTCCAAAAACATTCAGTACTTC.

V is TRBV27 and J is TRBJ2-7, with D possibly being TRBD1 (5 bases). Germline CDR1 is MNHEY and CDR2 is SMNVEV (reference sequence). Trimming removed 5 bases from V and 3 bases from J, with 11 bases in between. The CDR3 sequence is 13 residues long. CDR3 nucleotides: TGTGCCAGCAGTCCCGACAGATACTACGAGCAGTACTTC. It translates to CASSPDRYYEQYF.

The V gene is TRBV19, the J gene TRBJ2-3; 11 bases match TRBD1. The CDR3 runs 14 residues. Germline V gene data show CDR1 as LNHDA and CDR2 as SQIVND (reference sequence). The V gene end was trimmed by 10 bases and the J gene end by 3 bases; junction bases not matched to a gene: 6. The CDR3 coding sequence is TGTGCCACCCGACGGGACAGGGGGACAGATACGCAGTATTTT. It specifies CATRRDRGTDTQYF.

The rearrangement links TRBV29-1 to TRBJ1-2; D unclear. Germline lookup yields CDR1 SQVTM and CDR2 ANQGSEA. The CDR3 covers 13 residues. V was shortened by 2 bases and J by 2 bases, with 9 bases between the two germline ends. The CDR3 DNA reads TGCAGCGTTGAATCTCCAGGCAACTATGGCTACACCTTC. Translation gives CSVESPGNYGYTF.

CDR3 sequence (DNA): TGTGCCAGCAGCTTGGATAACCCGACTAGCGGGGGTTACAATGAGCAGTTCTTC. Its translation: CASSLDNPTSGGYNEQFF. The rearrangement links TRBV5-6 to TRBJ2-1; 12 nucleotides match TRBD2. V trimming: 0 bases; J trimming: 4 bases; junction bases outside the gene matches: 8. The length of the CDR3 is 18 residues. The germline gives CDR1 SGHDT, CDR2 YYEEEE.

The chain has TRBV2 and TRBJ1-1; D uncertain. CDR3 size: 11 residues. The V end lost 5 bases, the J end lost 3 bases, and 4 bases lay between the germline ends. From germline, CDR1 is SNHLY and CDR2 FYNNEI. This CDR3 is CASSPYTEAFF. In DNA form, the CDR3 reads TGTGCCAGCAGTCCTTACACTGAAGCTTTCTTT.

About this clone: Other nucleotide sequences from this sample produce the same CDR3. The chain carries TRBV19 and TRBJ2-2; a possible D gene is TRBD2 (6 bases). The CDR3 contains 14 residues. Looked up from germline, CDR1 is LNHDA and CDR2 is SQIVND (reference sequence). The V end lost 1 base, the J end lost 7 bases, and 10 bases lay between the germline ends. The CDR3 DNA is TGTGCCAGTAGTATAGGTCTAGCGAGCGGGGAGCTGTTTTTT. Translation: CASSIGLASGELFF.

This chain connects TRBV19 to TRBJ1-1, with D unresolved. Trimming cost V 3 bases and J 4 bases, with 9 bases left between them. Germline V gene data show CDR1 as LNHDA and CDR2 as SQIVND (reference sequence). The CDR3 is 13 amino acids. In DNA, the CDR3 is TGTGCCAGTAGTATTGAGGTGGGCACTGAAGCTTTCTTT. Its translation is CASSIEVGTEAFF.

The V gene is TRBV28, the J gene TRBJ2-7; 10 positions agree with TRBD2. The CDR3 is 17 residues long. The ends lost 3 bases at V and 2 bases at J; junction bases unmatched: 10. The germline CDR1 and CDR2 sequences are MDHEN and SYDVKM. CDR3 sequence: CASSFFILAGVTYEQYF. In DNA, the CDR3 is TGTGCCAGCAGTTTTTTTATCCTAGCGGGGGTGACCTACGAGCAGTACTTC.

The chain recombines TRBV19 with TRBJ1-2, with D unresolved. In germline, CDR1 is LNHDA, CDR2 SQIVND (reference sequence). The CDR3 runs to 16 residues. The V end lost 1 base, the J end lost 6 bases, and 18 bases lay between the germline ends. The CDR3 coding sequence is TGTGCCAGTAGTATAGTTTCGGTTAGGAGCTTCGATGGCTACACCTTC. It specifies CASSIVSVRSFDGYTF.

The chain is built from TRBV4-3 and TRBJ2-7, with D perhaps matching TRBD2 (5 bases). The CDR3 contains 15 residues. The V gene lost 6 bases and the J gene lost 0 bases, with 15 bases spanning the gap. The germline V gene encodes CDR1 LGHNA and CDR2 YSLEER. Here the CDR3 reads CASRLDDRTSYEQYF. CDR3 sequence (DNA): TGCGCCAGCAGACTAGACGATCGGACCTCCTACGAGCAGTACTTC.

This rearrangement joins TRBV5-6 to TRBJ2-7; 8 nucleotides align to TRBD1. The CDR3 is made up of 17 amino acids. Germline assignment: CDR1 SGHDT and CDR2 YYEEEE. V shed 7 bases, J shed 4 bases, and the junction held 19 bases outside the gene matches. This chain's CDR3 is CASGPGGGQGQGYEQYF. CDR3 nucleotides: TGTGCCAGCGGACCTGGGGGTGGACAGGGCCAGGGTTACGAGCAGTACTTC.

The rearrangement uses TRBV10-3 and TRBJ1-2; 7 nucleotides match TRBD1. Germline V gene sequence: CDR1 ENHRY, CDR2 SYGVKD. The ends lost 5 bases at V and 0 bases at J; junction bases unmatched: 12. The CDR3 has 17 residues. CDR3 nucleotide sequence: TGTGCCATCAGTTCTAGCGGGACAGTTCCTTCTAACTATGGCTACACCTTC. Translated: CAISSSGTVPSNYGYTF.

The chain recombines TRBV4-1 with TRBJ1-1; no clear D. The CDR3 length is 19 residues. Germline values: CDR1 MGHRA, CDR2 YSYEKL. Deletions cut 0 bases from V and 3 bases from J, with 23 bases between. The CDR3 reads CASSQDGALGREGDTEAFF. In nucleotides, the CDR3 is TGCGCCAGCAGCCAAGATGGAGCACTGGGAAGGGAGGGAGACACTGAAGCTTTCTTT.

The rearrangement links TRBV5-4 to TRBJ2-7; a possible D gene is TRBD1 (5 bases). CDR1 and CDR2 from the germline V gene are SGHNT and YYREEE (reference sequence). V lost 3 bases and J 6 bases, leaving 10 bases between the germline ends. The CDR3 length is 12 residues. The CDR3 DNA reads as TGTGCCAGCAGCTGGCAGGGAACCGAGCAGTACTTC. This gives the protein CASSWQGTEQYF.

This chain links TRBV29-1 with TRBJ2-3, with 7 bases that match TRBD2. Per germline, CDR1 SQVTM and CDR2 ANQGSEA. This CDR3 region has 14 residues. V was clipped by 1 base and J by 0 bases; unmatched bases: 1. The CDR3 bases are TGCAGCGTTGAAGGGCGGGAGAGCACAGATACGCAGTATTTT. The encoded protein is CSVEGRESTDTQYF.

The chain employs TRBV2 and TRBJ1-5, with 12 bases aligning to TRBD1. This CDR3 has 15 residues. Trimming removed 6 bases from V and 5 bases from J; junction bases left unmatched: 5. Germline CDR1 SNHLY, CDR2 FYNNEI. DNA of the CDR3: TGTGCCAGCAGATTGGGACAGGGGGCGGATCAGCCCCAGCATTTT. Protein product: CASRLGQGADQPQHF.

This rearrangement joins TRBV6-1 to TRBJ2-5; 8 nucleotides line up with TRBD2. The CDR3 spans 17 residues. Germline lookup yields CDR1 MNHNS and CDR2 SASEGT. Trimming at V came to 0 bases and at J to 5 bases, leaving 11 bases not matched to a gene. In DNA, the CDR3 is TGTGCCAGCAGTGAAGCGCTTCAAGCGGCGGGAGGTGAGACCCAGTACTTC. Its translation: CASSEALQAAGGETQYF.

The rearrangement joins TRBV10-2 to TRBJ2-7, with TRBD2 identical over 13 bases. Looked up from germline, CDR1 is WSHSY and CDR2 is SAAADI. The ends lost 4 bases at V and 5 bases at J; junction bases unmatched: 11. There are 17 residues in the CDR3. In DNA form, the CDR3 reads TGCGCCAGCAGTGTACCGGGACTAGCGGGACCGGGCGACGAGCAGTACTTC. This gives the protein CASSVPGLAGPGDEQYF.

The rearrangement uses TRBV13 and TRBJ1-2; D gene uncertain. CDR1 is PRHDT, CDR2 FYEKMQ, per germline (reference sequence). V lost 5 bases and J 4 bases, leaving 14 bases between the germline ends. The length of the CDR3 is 14 residues. The CDR3: CASSAIREIYGYTF. In DNA, the CDR3 is TGTGCCAGCAGCGCCATACGAGAAATCTATGGCTACACCTTC.

This clone was detected only once. The genes are TRBV5-6 and TRBJ1-2, with a weak D call TRBD1 (6 bases). The CDR3 has 14 residues. Trimming cost V 2 bases and J 10 bases, with 18 bases left between them. CDR1 and CDR2 from the germline V gene are SGHDT and YYEEEE. In DNA form, the CDR3 reads TGTGCCAGCAGCTTACAGGGCCAGGCAGGAGACTACACCTTC. Translated: CASSLQGQAGDYTF.

The sample holds a few counts of this clone. This rearrangement joins TRBV10-2 to TRBJ2-7, with 8 nucleotides matching TRBD1. J gave up 0 bases and V 8 bases, and 9 bases lay outside the gene matches. CDR3 length: 15 residues. In germline, CDR1 is WSHSY, CDR2 SAAADI. The CDR3: CASSQQGVPSYEQYF. The CDR3, as DNA: TGCGCCAGCTCGCAACAGGGGGTCCCCTCCTACGAGCAGTACTTC.

The V gene is TRBV30, the J gene TRBJ2-2; D gene ambiguous. V was pared by 0 bases and J by 5 bases, with 25 bases between. The CDR3 runs 19 residues. The V gene's germline CDR1 is GTSNPN and CDR2 SVGIG (reference sequence). As DNA, the CDR3 is TGTGCCTGGAGTGTAAAACCCCTTTCCGTTGGGCTGAAGACCGGGGAGCTGTTTTTT. Protein product: CAWSVKPLSVGLKTGELFF.

The genes are TRBV5-5 and TRBJ2-3; TRBD2 might be the D (5 bases). Germline lookup yields CDR1 SGHKS and CDR2 YYEKEE (reference sequence). Deletions cut 1 base from V and 4 bases from J, with 19 bases between. The CDR3 is made up of 17 amino acids. CDR3 loop: CASSLRERCTYADTQYF. Here the CDR3 DNA reads TGTGCCAGCAGCTTGAGGGAGAGGTGTACATACGCAGATACGCAGTATTTT.